The 26 T cell receptor beta chains in this list originate from one sample, sequenced in a study of T cell repertoires in cytomegalovirus infection. Their antigens are not known. TCRdb called the reads again in MiXCR, with one record for every CDR3 protein. The sample has 110,000 or so distinct CDR3 sequences; over 25% are singletons. The sample was CD8+ T cells from cultured PBMCs, taken from culture after CMV antigen stimulation. The receptors come from a human donor in good health (CMV status not recorded). Some clones in this sample may be carry-over from other donors' samples.

The genes are TRBV27 and TRBJ2-7; D possibly corresponds to TRBD2 (6 bases). Germline V gives CDR1 MNHEY, CDR2 SMNVEV (reference sequence). This CDR3 is 14 amino acids long. Trimming cost V 5 bases and J 0 bases, with 11 bases left between them. The CDR3 DNA reads TGTGCCAGCAGTAGCGGGTCCCGCTCCTACGAGCAGTACTTC. The encoded protein is CASSSGSRSYEQYF.

The chain carries TRBV9 and TRBJ1-5; D is unclear. Germline assignment: CDR1 SGDLS and CDR2 YYNGEE. Trimming took 2 bases from V and 0 from J, leaving 6 bases between them. The CDR3 totals 14 residues. The CDR3 coding sequence is TGTGCCAGCAGCGTCTCTCATAGCAATCAGCCCCAGCATTTT. It is translated as CASSVSHSNQPQHF.

The CDR3 is CSARVQGDSPLHF. The CDR3 bases are TGCAGTGCTAGAGTACAGGGAGATTCACCCCTCCACTTT. V and J are TRBV20-1 and TRBJ1-6, with D maybe TRBD1 (6 bases). Germline CDR1 and CDR2: DFQATT and SNEGSKA (reference sequence). The CDR3 is made up of 13 amino acids. V lost 1 base, J lost 8 bases, and 9 bases lay in between.

The chain employs TRBV5-1 and TRBJ1-4; D ambiguous. The V gene lost 4 bases and the J gene lost 2 bases, with 18 bases spanning the gap. The CDR3 contains 17 residues. Germline V gene data show CDR1 as SGHRS and CDR2 as YFSETQ. The CDR3 loop reads CASSPVGADLTNEKLFF. CDR3 in DNA: TGCGCCAGCAGCCCCGTCGGAGCGGACCTGACTAATGAAAAACTGTTTTTT.

Only a few counts were recorded for this clonotype. This chain joins TRBV20-1 and TRBJ2-1; tentatively, D is TRBD2 (5 bases). The length of the CDR3 is 15 residues. V was clipped by 3 bases and J by 0 bases, with 12 bases between them. Germline CDR1 is DFQATT and CDR2 is SNEGSKA (reference sequence). Here the CDR3 reads CSASGVSSSYNEQFF. CDR3 DNA sequence: TGCAGTGCTAGCGGGGTATCTAGCTCCTACAATGAGCAGTTCTTC.

The table lists this clonotype with a count of one. The gene calls are TRBV24-1 and TRBJ2-1; tentatively, D is TRBD1 (6 bases). The V end lost 5 bases, the J end lost 6 bases, and 13 bases lay between the germline ends. The CDR3 has 14 residues. CDR1 and CDR2 (germline): KGHDR, SFDVKD. DNA of the CDR3: TGTGCCACCAGTGGGGCAGGGGTGAGCAATGAGCAGTTCTTC. This translates into CATSGAGVSNEQFF.

This clonotype showed up just a few times. CDR3 region: CASSQDMPVAGTQETQYF. The CDR3 region has the DNA TGCGCCAGCAGCCAAGATATGCCGGTGGCAGGGACCCAAGAGACCCAGTACTTC. This chain links TRBV4-3 with TRBJ2-5; D possibly matches TRBD1 or TRBD2 (5 bases each). Per germline, CDR1 LGHNA and CDR2 YSLEER. The length of the CDR3 is 18 residues. Between the trimmed V and J ends, which lost 0 bases and 1 base, there was a span of 18 bases.

This chain links TRBV6-1 with TRBJ1-2; D is unclear. This CDR3 has 14 amino acids. V lost 2 bases and J lost 6, with 13 bases in between. Germline loops: CDR1 MNHNS, CDR2 SASEGT. CDR3: CASSEFARDDGYTF. The CDR3 region has the DNA TGTGCCAGCAGTGAATTTGCACGCGACGATGGCTACACCTTC.

V and J are TRBV20-1 and TRBJ2-1; D is unclear. This CDR3 contains 15 residues. Germline loops: CDR1 DFQATT, CDR2 SNEGSKA (reference sequence). Trimming took 0 bases from V and 8 from J, leaving 17 bases between them. The CDR3 sequence is CSARDPGRWGDEQFF. The CDR3 coding sequence is TGCAGTGCTAGAGATCCTGGTCGGTGGGGTGATGAGCAGTTCTTC.

The V gene is TRBV13, the J gene TRBJ1-6, with 9 bases lining up with TRBD1. The CDR3 runs to 15 residues. J gave up 5 bases and V 7 bases, and 6 bases lay outside the gene matches. In germline, CDR1 is PRHDT, CDR2 FYEKMQ (reference sequence). As DNA, the CDR3 is TGTGCCAGCACCGACAGGGGGACCAATAATTCACCCCTCCACTTT. Amino acid sequence: CASTDRGTNNSPLHF.

This clonotype showed up many times. This chain links TRBV7-6 with TRBJ1-5, with a tentative D call TRBD1 (6 bases). Per the germline V gene, CDR1 is SGHVS and CDR2 is FNYEAQ. The CDR3 is 15 residues long. Trimming left V 1 base short and J 7 bases short, with 14 bases between. CDR3 sequence: CASSLGGGAGQPQHF. The CDR3 DNA reads TGTGCCAGCAGCTTAGGCGGGGGCGCGGGACAGCCCCAGCATTTT.

Ten or more counts support this clonotype. The chain links TRBV7-6 to TRBJ1-5; tentative D call: TRBD1 (5 bases). V was clipped by 3 bases and J by 6 bases, with 12 bases between them. Germline V gene lookup returns CDR1 SGHVS and CDR2 FNYEAQ. This CDR3 is built from 14 residues. The DNA of the CDR3 is TGTGCCAGCAGCTTTTTAAGAGGGGCTCAGCCCCAGCATTTT. As protein: CASSFLRGAQPQHF.

This clonotype was recorded a few times. V is TRBV7-9 and J is TRBJ1-1; 8 positions match TRBD1. The length of the CDR3 is 15 residues. Germline assignment: CDR1 SEHNR and CDR2 FQNEAQ (reference sequence). V dropped 5 bases and J dropped 0; count of bases not matched to a gene: 5. CDR3 sequence: CASSEADRVNTEAFF. Written as DNA, the CDR3 is TGTGCCAGCAGCGAGGCGGACAGGGTGAACACTGAAGCTTTCTTT.

This clonotype was picked up many times. The chain combines TRBV19 with TRBJ2-2, with D unresolved. Germline V gene lookup returns CDR1 LNHDA and CDR2 SQIVND (reference sequence). Trimming stripped 9 bases from V and 0 bases from J, with 11 bases between. The CDR3 contains 14 residues. The CDR3 region has the DNA TGTGCCAGCCAACCCCTCACGAACACCGGGGAGCTGTTTTTT. This encodes CASQPLTNTGELFF.

The chain is built from TRBV6-6 and TRBJ2-7; tentatively, D is TRBD1 (5 bases). V lost 5 bases, J lost 6 bases, and 14 bases lay in between. The CDR3 runs 13 residues. Germline CDR1 reads MNHNY; CDR2 reads SVGAGI (reference sequence). The DNA of the CDR3 is TGTGCCAGCAGTCAGGACAATGAAGGCGAGCAGTACTTC. Its protein is CASSQDNEGEQYF.

At least ten counts were recorded for this clonotype. The rearrangement uses TRBV6-1 and TRBJ2-3; no firm D call. CDR3 length: 13 residues. Trimming took 6 bases from V and 4 from J, leaving 11 bases between them. Per germline, CDR1 MNHNS and CDR2 SASEGT. The CDR3 region has the DNA TGTGCCAGCAGGCCGATAGGGCCAGATACGCAGTATTTT. Translation gives CASRPIGPDTQYF.

The V and J genes are TRBV12-3 or TRBV12-4 and TRBJ2-7, with TRBD1 matching 8 bases. Trimming cost V 6 bases and J 3 bases; bases outside gene matches: 1. The CDR3 runs 12 residues. Written as DNA, the CDR3 is TGTGCCAGCAGAGGACAGGGCTACGAGCAGTACTTC. It translates to CASRGQGYEQYF.

This clonotype has a handful of counts. The CDR3 nucleotides read TGTGCCAGCAGCTTATTGACCGGGACTGGAGACACAGATACGCAGTATTTT. Translating it yields CASSLLTGTGDTDTQYF. The J gene is TRBJ2-3, the V gene TRBV7-9, with a weak D call TRBD2 (6 bases). The CDR3 runs to 17 residues. V was trimmed by 2 bases and J by 2 bases, leaving 17 bases between them. Germline values: CDR1 SEHNR, CDR2 FQNEAQ (reference sequence).

This clonotype was found a few times. The chain carries TRBV7-6 and TRBJ1-3; TRBD1 matches at 10 bases. CDR1 and CDR2 (germline): SGHVS, FNYEAQ. V shed 5 bases and J 0 bases; nucleotides not matched to a gene: 7. The CDR3 is 17 amino acids. CDR3 region: CASSARDRGDSGNTIYF. The CDR3 nucleotides are TGTGCCAGCAGCGCCCGGGACAGGGGCGACTCTGGAAACACCATATATTTT.

J is TRBJ1-1 and V is TRBV7-9; 7 nucleotides agree with TRBD1. J gave up 1 base and V 3 bases, and 11 bases lay outside the gene matches. Germline V gene lookup returns CDR1 SEHNR and CDR2 FQNEAQ (reference sequence). The CDR3 spans 17 residues. The CDR3: CASSFLRGKGANTEAFF. The DNA for the CDR3 is TGTGCCAGCAGCTTTCTCCGGGGGAAGGGGGCGAACACTGAAGCTTTCTTT.

The CDR3 protein is CASSPPQILTGVSYEQYF. In DNA, the CDR3 is TGTGCCAGCAGCCCACCGCAGATTCTGACAGGGGTCTCCTACGAGCAGTACTTC. V and J are TRBV7-9 and TRBJ2-7, with 8 bases aligning to TRBD1. This CDR3 is built from 18 residues. Germline V gene data show CDR1 as SEHNR and CDR2 as FQNEAQ (reference sequence). After removal of 5 bases from V and 0 bases from J, the junction contained 15 bases not matched to a gene.

This clonotype was seen more than once but under ten times. This rearrangement joins TRBV6-1 to TRBJ2-7, with 7 bases lining up with TRBD1. CDR3 length equals 15 residues. The trim removed 2 bases at V and 3 bases at J, leaving 7 bases unmatched. CDR1 is MNHNS and CDR2 is SASEGT in the germline V gene. This chain's CDR3 is CASSEFAGGHYEQYF. The CDR3 DNA sequence: TGTGCCAGCAGTGAATTTGCAGGGGGTCACTACGAGCAGTACTTC.

The chain links TRBV28 to TRBJ2-7, with D unclear. This CDR3 comprises 15 residues. Trimming removed 5 bases from V and 4 bases from J, with 18 bases in between. CDR1 and CDR2 from the germline V gene are MDHEN and SYDVKM. Written as DNA, the CDR3 is TGTGCCAGCAGTAAGATCAAGCCCGTTTTATACGAGCAGTACTTC. This translates into CASSKIKPVLYEQYF.

The rearrangement uses TRBV6-2 or TRBV6-3 and TRBJ1-5; D may be TRBD1 (6 bases). CDR3 size: 15 residues. The germline V and J ends were trimmed by 0 bases and 7 bases, with 13 bases remaining between them. Per germline, CDR1 MNHEY and CDR2 SVGEGT. The CDR3 DNA sequence: TGTGCCAGCAGTTACTCTGGTCAGGGGAGGCAGCCCCAGCATTTT. Translating it yields CASSYSGQGRQPQHF.

The chain recombines TRBV28 with TRBJ2-2, with D perhaps TRBD1 (6 bases). The V gene's germline CDR1 is MDHEN and CDR2 SYDVKM. The CDR3 totals 15 residues. V dropped 8 bases and J dropped 2 bases, with 15 bases sitting between them. CDR3 in amino acids: CASVGGDTNTGELFF. The DNA for the CDR3 is TGTGCCAGCGTAGGTGGGGACACAAACACCGGGGAGCTGTTTTTT.

This clonotype occurred a few times. The gene calls are TRBV27 and TRBJ2-1; D is unresolved. Trimming took off 0 bases at V and 7 bases at J, with 7 bases between the two ends. The CDR3 consists of 13 residues. Germline V lookup: CDR1 MNHEY, CDR2 SMNVEV (reference sequence). The CDR3 region has the DNA TGTGCCAGCAGTTTATCAGCCGGGAATGAGCAGTTCTTC. This translates into CASSLSAGNEQFF.